These 16 T cell receptor beta chains originate from one sample sequenced in a study of blood T cell repertoires in COVID-19. Sequencing was performed with immunoSEQ multiplex PCR; in TCRdb, only in-frame clones are kept and a portion is missing. Altogether about 490,000 clones are present, approximately 85% being singletons, with the ten largest covering 3.2%. Sequencing input: peripheral blood. These receptors originate from a human donor in a cohort sampled during active COVID-19.

Only one count was recorded for this clone. CDR3 in DNA: TGTGCCACCAGCCTTACCACTAGCGGCCCCTACGAGCAGTACTTC. This sequence encodes CATSLTTSGPYEQYF. This chain joins TRBV15 and TRBJ2-7, with TRBD2 matching over 8 bases. The CDR3 length is 15 residues. Germline lookup yields CDR1 LNHNV and CDR2 YYDKDF (reference sequence). With 5 bases clipped from V and 2 bases from J, the junction kept 8 bases outside the gene matches. The variable domain in full, completed from reference TRBV15 and TRBJ2-7, reads DAMVIQNPRYQVTQFGKPVTLSCSQTLNHNVMYWYQQKSSQAPKLLFHYYDKDFNNEADTPDNFQSRRPNTSFCFLDIRSPGLGDTAMYLCATSLTTSGPYEQYFGPGTRLTVT.

In regard to this clone: At one end, the junction sequence differs from germline, possibly due to a read error. The chain recombines TRBV7-7 with TRBJ2-5; 8 positions match TRBD1. The length of the CDR3 is 15 residues. Per germline, CDR1 SSHAT and CDR2 FNYEAQ (reference sequence). The CDR3 protein is CASSPTGVLQETQYF. CDR3 DNA: TGTGCTAGCAGCCCGACAGGGGTACTCCAAGAGACCCAGTACTTC.

The CDR3: CASSPQDLGGSPLHF. The CDR3 DNA is TGTGCCAGTAGTCCACAGGACCTAGGGGGCTCACCCCTCCACTTT. The V gene is TRBV19, the J gene TRBJ1-6, with 7 bases aligning to TRBD1. Trimming removed 5 bases from V and 10 bases from J; junction bases left unmatched: 11. The CDR3 length is 15 residues. Per the germline V gene, CDR1 is LNHDA and CDR2 is SQIVND (reference sequence).

V usage is TRBV5-1 and J usage is TRBJ1-1; D perhaps matches TRBD1 (5 bases). V was pared by 2 bases and J by 4 bases, with 12 bases between. The CDR3 runs to 14 residues. Looked up from germline, CDR1 is SGHRS and CDR2 is YFSETQ. CDR3 sequence: CASSLRVQGTEAFF. CDR3 DNA sequence: TGCGCCAGCAGCTTAAGAGTCCAGGGCACTGAAGCTTTCTTT.

The chain links TRBV28 to TRBJ1-5, with 7 bases aligning to TRBD1. Germline trimming cut 5 bases from V and 3 bases from J; bases unmatched to any gene: 4. The CDR3 extends over 14 amino acids. Germline CDR1 is MDHEN and CDR2 is SYDVKM. CDR3 sequence reads: CASSQTGSNQPQHF. CDR3 DNA: TGTGCCAGCAGTCAGACAGGGTCCAATCAGCCCCAGCATTTT.

The V gene is TRBV5-5, the J gene TRBJ2-3; 7 bases are a match to TRBD1. CDR1 SGHKS and CDR2 YYEKEE come from the germline V gene (reference sequence). Trimming at V came to 5 bases and at J to 2 bases, leaving 11 bases not matched to a gene. The CDR3 contains 16 residues. The CDR3 nucleotides read TGTGCCAGCAGTCGGGACAGAATTGGACTCACAGATACGCAGTATTTT. Residues: CASSRDRIGLTDTQYF.

The chain combines TRBV7-9 with TRBJ2-5; a weak D match, TRBD1 (5 bases). Trimming pared 0 bases from V and 5 bases from J, leaving 7 bases between. The germline gives CDR1 SEHNR, CDR2 FQNEAQ (reference sequence). This CDR3 contains 13 residues. CDR3 in amino acids: CASSLAGAETQYF. In DNA form, the CDR3 reads TGTGCCAGCAGCTTAGCAGGGGCGGAGACCCAGTACTTC.

This chain links TRBV4-3 with TRBJ1-2, with 8 positions matching TRBD1. The ends lost 1 base at V and 7 bases at J; junction bases unmatched: 5. This CDR3 contains 14 residues. CDR1 is LGHNA, CDR2 YSLEER, per germline. The CDR3 protein is CASSQADRGGGYTF. DNA for the CDR3: TGCGCCAGCAGCCAAGCAGACAGGGGCGGTGGCTACACCTTC.

The rearrangement links TRBV24-1 to TRBJ2-7, with TRBD1 matching 12 bases. With V trimmed by 6 bases and J by 5 bases, 7 bases remained unmatched. The CDR3 is 15 residues long. From germline, CDR1 is KGHDR and CDR2 SFDVKD. The CDR3 DNA reads as TGTGCCACCAGTTCCTCGGGACAGGGGGCACACGAGCAGTACTTC. Residues: CATSSSGQGAHEQYF.

This chain joins TRBV6-5 and TRBJ2-5; 7 positions agree with TRBD2. CDR1 MNHEY and CDR2 SVGAGI come from the germline V gene. V lost 5 bases to trimming and J lost 3 bases; unmatched junction nucleotides: 9. This CDR3 has 15 amino acids. CDR3 nucleotide sequence: TGTGCCAGCAGTATAAGCCTAGCGGTGGAAGAGACCCAGTACTTC. Translated, it gives CASSISLAVEETQYF.

V gene TRBV5-4 combines with J gene TRBJ2-7, with D unclear. V was shortened by 4 bases and J by 0 bases, with 14 bases between the two germline ends. Germline V CDR1 and CDR2: SGHNT, YYREEE (reference sequence). The CDR3 covers 15 residues. CDR3 coding DNA: TGTGCCAGCAGCGACGGGTCTCCGAGCTCCTACGAGCAGTACTTC. Translated: CASSDGSPSSYEQYF.

The J gene is TRBJ2-5, the V gene TRBV19; D not certain. V dropped 3 bases and J dropped 1 base, with 15 bases sitting between them. The CDR3 has 16 amino acids. In germline, CDR1 is LNHDA, CDR2 SQIVND (reference sequence). CDR3 in amino acids: CASSIYPGRAQETQYF. In DNA, the CDR3 is TGTGCCAGTAGTATTTATCCAGGTCGAGCCCAAGAGACCCAGTACTTC.

The table lists this clone with a few counts. The chain links TRBV24-1 to TRBJ2-2, with D uncertain. Germline CDR1 reads KGHDR; CDR2 reads SFDVKD. Trimming took 0 bases from V and 0 from J, leaving 7 bases between them. The CDR3 sequence is 16 residues long. DNA for the CDR3: TGTGCCACCAGTGATTTGTCTCAGGCGAACACCGGGGAGCTGTTTTTT. Translation gives CATSDLSQANTGELFF.

The chain couples TRBV7-2 to TRBJ1-5; 7 bases map to TRBD1. CDR1 is SGHTA and CDR2 is FQGNSA in the germline V gene. The trim removed 3 bases at V and 2 bases at J, leaving 4 bases unmatched. CDR3 length: 15 amino acids. As DNA, the CDR3 is TGTGCCAGCAGCTTTTCAGGGGGAGGCAATCAGCCCCAGCATTTT. It yields the protein CASSFSGGGNQPQHF. Full variable domain (rest looked up from reference TRBV7-2 and TRBJ1-5): GAGVSQSPSNKVTEKGKDVELRCDPISGHTALYWYRQSLGQGLEFLIYFQGNSAPDKSGLPSDRFSAERTGGSVSTLTIQRTQQEDSAVYLCASSFSGGGNQPQHFGDGTRLSIL.

The chain joins TRBV29-1 to TRBJ2-3; D gene ambiguous. CDR3 length: 13 residues. Germline lookup yields CDR1 SQVTM and CDR2 ANQGSEA. V lost 4 bases to trimming and J lost 3 bases, with 11 bases between them. For the CDR3, the DNA is TGCAGCGTTGGTGCTGTCGGGACAGATACGCAGTATTTT. Protein: CSVGAVGTDTQYF.

The V call is TRBV5-1, the J call TRBJ2-5, with 13 nucleotides matching TRBD2. V was clipped by 4 bases and J by 7 bases; unmatched bases: 10. CDR1 and CDR2 from the germline V gene are SGHRS and YFSETQ. The CDR3 contains 16 residues. The DNA for the CDR3 is TGCGCCAGCAGCAGGGGGACTAGCGGGGCCCGAGTGACCCAGTACTTC. Translating gives CASSRGTSGARVTQYF.